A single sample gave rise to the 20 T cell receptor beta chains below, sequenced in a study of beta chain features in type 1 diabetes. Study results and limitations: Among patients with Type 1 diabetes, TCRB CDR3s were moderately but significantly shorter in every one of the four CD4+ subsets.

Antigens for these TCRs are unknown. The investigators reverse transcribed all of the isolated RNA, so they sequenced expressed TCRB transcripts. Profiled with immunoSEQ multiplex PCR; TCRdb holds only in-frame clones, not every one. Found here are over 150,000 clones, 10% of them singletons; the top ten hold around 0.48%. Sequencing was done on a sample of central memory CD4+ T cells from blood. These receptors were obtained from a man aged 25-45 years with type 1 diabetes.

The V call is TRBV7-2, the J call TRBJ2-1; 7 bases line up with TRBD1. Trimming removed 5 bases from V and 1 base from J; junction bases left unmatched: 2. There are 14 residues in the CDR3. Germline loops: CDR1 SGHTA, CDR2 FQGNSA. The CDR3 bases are TGTGCCAGCAGCCGCAGGGGGTCCTACAATGAGCAGTTCTTC. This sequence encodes CASSRRGSYNEQFF.

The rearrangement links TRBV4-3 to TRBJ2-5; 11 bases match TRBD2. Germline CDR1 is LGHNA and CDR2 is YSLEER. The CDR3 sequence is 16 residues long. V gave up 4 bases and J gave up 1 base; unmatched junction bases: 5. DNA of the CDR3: TGCGCCAGCAGCCCTGGACTAGCGGGCATCCAAGAGACCCAGTACTTC. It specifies CASSPGLAGIQETQYF.

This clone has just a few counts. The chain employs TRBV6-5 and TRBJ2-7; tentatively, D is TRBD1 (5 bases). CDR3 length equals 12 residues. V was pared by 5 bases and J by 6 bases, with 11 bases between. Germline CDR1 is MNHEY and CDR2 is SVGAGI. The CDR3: CASSASGREQYF. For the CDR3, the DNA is TGTGCCAGCAGTGCCTCAGGGCGCGAGCAGTACTTC.

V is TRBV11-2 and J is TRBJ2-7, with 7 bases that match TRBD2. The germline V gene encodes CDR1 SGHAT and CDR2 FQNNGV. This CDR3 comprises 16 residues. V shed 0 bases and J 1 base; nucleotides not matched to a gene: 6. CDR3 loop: CASSLDEASGSYEQYF. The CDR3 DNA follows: TGTGCCAGCAGCTTAGATGAGGCTAGCGGATCCTACGAGCAGTACTTC.

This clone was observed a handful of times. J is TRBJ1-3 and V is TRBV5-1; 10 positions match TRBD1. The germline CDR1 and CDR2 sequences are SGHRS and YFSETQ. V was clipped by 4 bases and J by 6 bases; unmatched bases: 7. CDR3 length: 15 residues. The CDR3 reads CASSRDRGEANTIYF. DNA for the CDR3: TGCGCCAGCAGCCGGGACAGGGGAGAAGCAAACACCATATATTTT.

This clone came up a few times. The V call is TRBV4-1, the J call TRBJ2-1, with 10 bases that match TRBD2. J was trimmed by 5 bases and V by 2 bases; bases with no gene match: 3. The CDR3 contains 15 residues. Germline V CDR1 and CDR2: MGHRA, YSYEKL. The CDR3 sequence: CASSQLAGVHNEQFF. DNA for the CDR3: TGCGCCAGCAGCCAACTAGCGGGAGTTCACAATGAGCAGTTCTTC.

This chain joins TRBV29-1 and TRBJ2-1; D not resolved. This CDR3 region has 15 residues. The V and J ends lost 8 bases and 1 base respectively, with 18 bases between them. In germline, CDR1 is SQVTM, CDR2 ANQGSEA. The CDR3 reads CSLVSFGHSYNEQFF. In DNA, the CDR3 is TGCAGCCTTGTCAGTTTTGGGCATTCCTACAATGAGCAGTTCTTC.

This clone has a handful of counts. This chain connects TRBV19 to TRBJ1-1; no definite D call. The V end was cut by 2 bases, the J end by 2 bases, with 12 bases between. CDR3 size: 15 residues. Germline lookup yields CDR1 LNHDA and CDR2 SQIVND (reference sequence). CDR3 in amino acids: CASSIWRHRNTEAFF. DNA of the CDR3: TGTGCCAGTAGTATATGGAGGCACCGTAACACTGAAGCTTTCTTT. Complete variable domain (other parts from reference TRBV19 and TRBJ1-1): DGGITQSPKYLFRKEGQNVTLSCEQNLNHDAMYWYRQDPGQGLRLIYYSQIVNDFQKGDIAEGYSVSREKKESFPLTVTSAQKNPTAFYLCASSIWRHRNTEAFFGQGTRLTVV.

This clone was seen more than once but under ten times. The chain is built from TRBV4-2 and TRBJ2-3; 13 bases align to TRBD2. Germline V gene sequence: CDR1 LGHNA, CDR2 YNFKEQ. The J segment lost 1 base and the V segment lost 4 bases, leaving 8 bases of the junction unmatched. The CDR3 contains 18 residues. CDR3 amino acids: CASSRPGLAGTGTDTQYF. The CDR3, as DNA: TGTGCCAGCAGCCGACCGGGACTAGCGGGAACTGGCACAGATACGCAGTATTTT.

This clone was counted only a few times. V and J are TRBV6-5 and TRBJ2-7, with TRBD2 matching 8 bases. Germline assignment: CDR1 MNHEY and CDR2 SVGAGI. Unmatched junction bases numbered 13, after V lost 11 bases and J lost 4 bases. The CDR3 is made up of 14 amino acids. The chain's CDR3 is CAARRSGDAYEQYF. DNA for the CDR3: TGTGCCGCCCGCCGTAGCGGGGATGCTTACGAGCAGTACTTC.

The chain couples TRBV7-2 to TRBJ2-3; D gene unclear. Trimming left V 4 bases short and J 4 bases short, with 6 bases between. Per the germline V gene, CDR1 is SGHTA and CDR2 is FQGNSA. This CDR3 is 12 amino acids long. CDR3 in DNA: TGTGCCAGCAGCTCGTCGGCAGATACGCAGTATTTT. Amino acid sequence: CASSSSADTQYF. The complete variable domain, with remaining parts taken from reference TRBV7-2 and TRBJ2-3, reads GAGVSQSPSNKVTEKGKDVELRCDPISGHTALYWYRQSLGQGLEFLIYFQGNSAPDKSGLPSDRFSAERTGGSVSTLTIQRTQQEDSAVYLCASSSSADTQYFGPGTRLTVL.

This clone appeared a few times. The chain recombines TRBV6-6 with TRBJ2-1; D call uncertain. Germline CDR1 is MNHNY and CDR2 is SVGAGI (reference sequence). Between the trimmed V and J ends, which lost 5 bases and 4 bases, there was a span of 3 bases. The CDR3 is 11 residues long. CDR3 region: CASSRYNEQFF. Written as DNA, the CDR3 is TGTGCCAGCAGTCGGTACAATGAGCAGTTCTTC.

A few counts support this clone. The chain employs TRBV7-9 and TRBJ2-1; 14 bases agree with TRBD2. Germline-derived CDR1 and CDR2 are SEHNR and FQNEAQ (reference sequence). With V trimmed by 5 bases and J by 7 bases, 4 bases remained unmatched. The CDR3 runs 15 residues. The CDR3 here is CASSPGTSGSNEQFF. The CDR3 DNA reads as TGTGCCAGCAGCCCCGGGACTAGCGGGAGTAATGAGCAGTTCTTC.

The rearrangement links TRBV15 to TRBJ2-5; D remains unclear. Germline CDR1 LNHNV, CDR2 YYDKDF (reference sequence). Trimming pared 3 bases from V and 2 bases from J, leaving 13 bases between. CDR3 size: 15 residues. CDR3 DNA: TGTGCCACCAGCAGGTCCCGAGCGTCACAAGAGACCCAGTACTTC. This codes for CATSRSRASQETQYF.

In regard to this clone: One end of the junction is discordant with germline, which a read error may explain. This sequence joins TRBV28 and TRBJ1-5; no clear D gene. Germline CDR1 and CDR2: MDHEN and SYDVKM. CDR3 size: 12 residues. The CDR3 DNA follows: TGTGCCACCAGTTTCGGCAATCAGCCCCAGCATTTT. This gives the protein CATSFGNQPQHF.

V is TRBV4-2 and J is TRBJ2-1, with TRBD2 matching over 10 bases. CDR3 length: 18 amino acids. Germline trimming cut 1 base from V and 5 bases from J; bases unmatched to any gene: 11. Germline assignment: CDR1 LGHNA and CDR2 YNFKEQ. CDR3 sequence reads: CASSQAMVASGRNNEQFF. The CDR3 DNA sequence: TGTGCCAGCAGCCAAGCAATGGTCGCTAGCGGGAGAAACAATGAGCAGTTCTTC.

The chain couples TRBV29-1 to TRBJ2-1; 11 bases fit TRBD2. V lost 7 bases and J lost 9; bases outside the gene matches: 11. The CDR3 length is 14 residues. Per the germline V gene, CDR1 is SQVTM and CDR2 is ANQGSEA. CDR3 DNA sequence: TGCAGCGCCACAAGGCTAGCGGGAGGCTCTGAGCAGTTCTTC. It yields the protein CSATRLAGGSEQFF.

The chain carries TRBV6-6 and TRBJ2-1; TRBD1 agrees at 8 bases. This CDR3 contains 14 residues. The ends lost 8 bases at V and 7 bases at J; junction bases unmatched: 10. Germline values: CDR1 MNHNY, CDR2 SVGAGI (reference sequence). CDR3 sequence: CASWRPGGANEQFF. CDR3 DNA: TGTGCCAGCTGGAGACCAGGGGGCGCGAATGAGCAGTTCTTC.

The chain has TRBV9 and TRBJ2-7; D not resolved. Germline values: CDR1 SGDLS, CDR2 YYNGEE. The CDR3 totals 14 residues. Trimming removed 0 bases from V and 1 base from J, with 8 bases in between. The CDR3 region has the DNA TGTGCCAGCAGCGTAGCAAGCCCTTCCTACGAGCAGTACTTC. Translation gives CASSVASPSYEQYF.

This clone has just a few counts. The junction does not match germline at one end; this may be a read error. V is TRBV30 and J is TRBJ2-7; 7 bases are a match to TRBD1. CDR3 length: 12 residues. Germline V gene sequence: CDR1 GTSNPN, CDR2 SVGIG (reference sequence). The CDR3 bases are TGTGCCTGGAGTAAGGTCGACAGGGTAGAGAACTTC. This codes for CAWSKVDRVENF.